This TCR beta chain was sequenced during a study of control samples from healthy donors and cancer patients. Data came from immunoSEQ multiplex PCR; TCRdb stores just in-frame clones and leaves some out. The sample carries 140,000 to 150,000 clones, 80% to 95% recorded once. V lost 6 bases to trimming and J lost 2 bases, with 14 bases between them. The CDR3 is made up of 14 amino acids. Germline-derived CDR1 and CDR2 are SGHRS and YFSETQ. The receptor was isolated from a man between 18 and 29 years old in good health. The V gene is TRBV5-1, the J gene TRBJ2-5, with D uncertain. Material for sequencing was blood. Here the CDR3 reads CASKLQTRQETQYF. The CDR3 DNA reads as TGCGCCAGCAAGCTACAGACGCGTCAAGAGACCCAGTACTTC.